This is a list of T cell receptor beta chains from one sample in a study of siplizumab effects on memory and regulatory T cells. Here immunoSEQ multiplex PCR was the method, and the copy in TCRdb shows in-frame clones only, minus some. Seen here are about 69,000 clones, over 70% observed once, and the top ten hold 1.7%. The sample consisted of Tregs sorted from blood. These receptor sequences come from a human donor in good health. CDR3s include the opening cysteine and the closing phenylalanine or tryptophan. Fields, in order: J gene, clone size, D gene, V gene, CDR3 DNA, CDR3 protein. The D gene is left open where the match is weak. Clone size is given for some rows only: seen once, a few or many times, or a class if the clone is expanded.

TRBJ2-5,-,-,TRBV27,TGTGCCAGCAGTTTATCGAGCAAAGGATCTGGACAGACCCAGTACTTC,CASSLSSKGSGQTQYF
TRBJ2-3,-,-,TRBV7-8,TGTGCCAGCAGCCCCGCTCGGGATACGCAGTATTTT,CASSPARDTQYF
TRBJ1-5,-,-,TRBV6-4,TGTGCCAGCCCTGAGGGGAGCGTGAGCAATCAGCCCCAGCATTTT,CASPEGSVSNQPQHF
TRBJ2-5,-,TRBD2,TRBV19,TGTGCCAGTAGTAGACTAGCGGGAGTTGGAGAGACCCAGTACTTC,CASSRLAGVGETQYF
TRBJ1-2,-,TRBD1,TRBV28,TGTGCCAGCAGTCCTAACTGGGACAGGGCTGGCTACACCTTC,CASSPNWDRAGYTF
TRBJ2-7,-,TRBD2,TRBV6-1,TGTGCCAGCAGGCCGGGAGGATCATCCTACGAGCAGTACTTC,CASRPGGSSYEQYF
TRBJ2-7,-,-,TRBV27,TGTGCCAGCAGTTTATTTCAGGGGCTAGACGAGCAGTACTTC,CASSLFQGLDEQYF
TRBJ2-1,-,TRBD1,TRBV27,TGTGCCAGCAGCCTCTTCGGGACAGGGACTTACAATGAGCAGTTCTTC,CASSLFGTGTYNEQFF
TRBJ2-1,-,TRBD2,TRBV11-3,TGTGCCAGCAGCTTAGGTGCGGGACTAGCGGGAATGGATGAGCAGTTCTTC,CASSLGAGLAGMDEQFF
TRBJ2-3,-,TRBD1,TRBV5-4,TGTGCCAGCAGCTCCCGGACAGGAGGAGGCACAGATACGCAGTATTTT,CASSSRTGGGTDTQYF
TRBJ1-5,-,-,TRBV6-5,TGTGCCAGCAGAGAGAGGGGGTACAATCAGCCCCAGCATTTT,CASRERGYNQPQHF
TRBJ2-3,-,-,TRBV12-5,TGTGCTAGTGGCACAGAGCTAGCGACAAAGCAGTATTTT,CASGTELATKQYF
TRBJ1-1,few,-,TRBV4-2,TGTGCCAGCAGCCAAGATTTCGGGGACACTGAAGCTTTCTTT,CASSQDFGDTEAFF
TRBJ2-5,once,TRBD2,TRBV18,TGTGCCAGCTCACCAGGAGCGGGAGGCTGGGAGACCCAGTACTTC,CASSPGAGGWETQYF
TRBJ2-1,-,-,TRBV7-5,TGTGCCAGAAGCGCCGACGGCCGGGGAGTTGGCGATGAGCAGTTCTTC,CARSADGRGVGDEQFF
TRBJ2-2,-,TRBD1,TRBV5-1,TGCGCCAGCAGCTTGGGAGTACTCCGGGACAGGGTTGGCACCGGGGAGCTGTTTTTT,CASSLGVLRDRVGTGELFF
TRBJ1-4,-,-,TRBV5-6,TGTGCCAGCAGCCCGGGTCCTGGGGAAAAACTGTTTTTT,CASSPGPGEKLFF
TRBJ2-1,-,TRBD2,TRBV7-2,TGTGCCAGCAGCACCCCTAGCGGGGGCTACAATGAGCAGTTCTTC,CASSTPSGGYNEQFF
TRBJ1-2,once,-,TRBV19,TGTGCCAGTAGTATCGGACAGTCAAATGGCTACACCTTC,CASSIGQSNGYTF
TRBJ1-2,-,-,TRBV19,TGTGCCAGTAGTTGGGCAGGGGCCCACTATGGCTACACCTTC,CASSWAGAHYGYTF
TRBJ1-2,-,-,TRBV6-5,TGTGCCAGCAGTAACAGGGTTGGCTACACCTTC,CASSNRVGYTF
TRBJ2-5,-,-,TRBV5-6,TGTGCCAGCAGCCCCATCTCAGGGGGGAGGGAGACCCAGTACTTC,CASSPISGGRETQYF
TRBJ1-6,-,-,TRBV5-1,TGCGCCAGCAGCTTGACCCCACAGGAAACTTGGGCCTCGCCCCTCCACTTT,CASSLTPQETWASPLHF
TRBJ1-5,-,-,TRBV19,TGTGCCAGTAGTATAGTGTCAGGGCGTTTGGATCAGCCCCAGCATTTT,CASSIVSGRLDQPQHF
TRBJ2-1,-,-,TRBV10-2,TGCGCCAGCAGTGAATTCGTTGGAGGAGGCAATGAGCAGTTCTTC,CASSEFVGGGNEQFF
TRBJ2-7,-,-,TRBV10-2,TGCGCCAGCATTAATCCAGCGAGAGCTCACGAGCAGTACTTC,CASINPARAHEQYF
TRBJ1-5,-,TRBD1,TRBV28,TGTGCCAGCAGGAGACAGGGGTCGGGCAATCAGCCCCAGCATTTT,CASRRQGSGNQPQHF
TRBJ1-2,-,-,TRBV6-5,TGTGCCAGCAGAAACGGGCGGTATGGCTACACCTTC,CASRNGRYGYTF
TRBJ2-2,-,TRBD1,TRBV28,TGTGCCAGCAGTCGGACAGGGCCGAACACCGGGGAGCTGTTTTTT,CASSRTGPNTGELFF
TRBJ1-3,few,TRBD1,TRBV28,TGTGCCAGCAGTCCGGCGACAGGGAGGGGAAACACCATATATTTT,CASSPATGRGNTIYF
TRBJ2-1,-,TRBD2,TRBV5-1,TGCGCCAGCAGCTGGGCAAACCGCCGGACTAGCGTGGGCAATGAGCAGTTCTTC,CASSWANRRTSVGNEQFF
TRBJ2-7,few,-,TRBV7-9,TGTGCCAGCAGCTTAAGGACAAACTACGAGCAGTACTTC,CASSLRTNYEQYF
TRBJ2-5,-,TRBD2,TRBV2,TGTGCCAGCAGTGGAGGACTAGCGGGAGGGCAAGAGACCCAGTACTTC,CASSGGLAGGQETQYF
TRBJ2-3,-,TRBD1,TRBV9,TGTGCCAGCAGCGCGGGGCCGGGACAGGGGAGAACAGATACGCAGTATTTT,CASSAGPGQGRTDTQYF